The 28 T cell receptor beta chains below were found in one sample sequenced in a study of T cell changes during pregnancy in multiple sclerosis. Assay used: immunoSEQ multiplex PCR; TCRdb lists only in-frame clones, some missing. The sample lists around 40,000 clones, 92% occurring once. Specimen: CD8+ T cells from peripheral blood mononuclear cells, collected before pregnancy. The receptors stem from a female donor with multiple sclerosis, enrolled in a pregnancy study.

The chain employs TRBV9 and TRBJ1-2; TRBD1 might be the D (6 bases). V lost 3 bases and J 6 bases, leaving 9 bases between the germline ends. Germline V gene data show CDR1 as SGDLS and CDR2 as YYNGEE. The CDR3 covers 12 residues. The CDR3 here is CASSGGGDGYTF. The CDR3 DNA is TGTGCCAGCAGCGGAGGGGGGGATGGCTACACCTTC.

The chain has TRBV5-6 and TRBJ2-2, with a tentative D call TRBD1 (6 bases). The CDR3 runs 16 residues. Germline assignment: CDR1 SGHDT and CDR2 YYEEEE. The germline V and J ends were trimmed by 4 bases and 7 bases, with 20 bases remaining between them. This CDR3 reads CASSATVWGRVGELFF. Here the CDR3 DNA reads TGTGCCAGCAGCGCTACGGTATGGGGGCGAGTCGGGGAGCTGTTTTTT.

V is TRBV2 and J is TRBJ2-5, with 8 bases identical to TRBD2. The CDR3 consists of 16 residues. Germline values: CDR1 SNHLY, CDR2 FYNNEI. V dropped 2 bases and J dropped 4; count of bases not matched to a gene: 9. CDR3 residues: CASSEREGMGGETQYF. For the CDR3, the DNA is TGTGCCAGCAGTGAACGGGAGGGTATGGGGGGAGAGACCCAGTACTTC.

The chain employs TRBV11-2 and TRBJ2-5; D not certain. The ends were cut back, 5 bases at V and 5 bases at J, with 12 bases in the middle. Germline loops: CDR1 SGHAT, CDR2 FQNNGV. The CDR3 length is 13 residues. The CDR3 coding sequence is TGTGCCAGCAGCCAGGCTGGTCGTGAGACCCAGTACTTC. Translation gives CASSQAGRETQYF.

The V and J genes are TRBV15 and TRBJ2-1; a weak D match, TRBD2 (5 bases). V shed 1 base and J shed 12 bases, with 16 bases lying between them. CDR3 length equals 14 residues. The V gene's germline CDR1 is LNHNV and CDR2 YYDKDF (reference sequence). As DNA, the CDR3 is TGTGCCACCAGCAGAGTTACCGGGGTTCTAGGGCAGTTCTTC. Translation: CATSRVTGVLGQFF.

This clone was counted a single time. V gene TRBV5-6 combines with J gene TRBJ1-1; D is unresolved. Per germline, CDR1 SGHDT and CDR2 YYEEEE. Trimming shortened V by 4 bases and J by 1 base, and 8 bases separated the two germline ends. CDR3 length: 13 residues. CDR3 residues: CASSAGPNTEAFF. The CDR3, as DNA: TGTGCCAGCAGCGCGGGTCCGAACACTGAAGCTTTCTTT. Full variable domain (remainder filled in from reference TRBV5-6 and TRBJ1-1): DAGVTQSPTHLIKTRGQQVTLRCSPKSGHDTVSWYQQALGQGPQFIFQYYEEEERQRGNFPDRFSGHQFPNYSSELNVNALLLGDSALYLCASSAGPNTEAFFGQGTRLTVV.

This clone was counted a few times. Here the CDR3 reads CASTDRTNSPLHF. The CDR3 bases are TGTGCCAGCACTGACAGGACAAATTCACCCCTCCACTTT. The V call is TRBV27, the J call TRBJ1-6, with TRBD1 as a possible D gene (6 bases). Germline values: CDR1 MNHEY, CDR2 SMNVEV (reference sequence). The CDR3 covers 13 residues. The V end lost 7 bases, the J end lost 7 bases, and 11 bases lay between the germline ends.

There are a few counts of this clone. V usage is TRBV4-1 and J usage is TRBJ2-7, with D uncertain. Between the trimmed V and J ends, which lost 4 bases and 4 bases, there was a span of 17 bases. The length of the CDR3 is 15 residues. Per germline, CDR1 MGHRA and CDR2 YSYEKL. Here the CDR3 reads CASSLQVDKPYEQYF. Here the CDR3 DNA reads TGCGCCAGCAGCCTCCAGGTAGATAAACCTTACGAGCAGTACTTC.

The chain uses TRBV2 and TRBJ2-7; D is unresolved. The CDR3 has 10 residues. Germline V gene lookup returns CDR1 SNHLY and CDR2 FYNNEI. V was clipped by 6 bases and J by 11 bases, with 11 bases between them. CDR3 nucleotide sequence: TGTGCCAGCAGGGCAGGAATTGAGTACTTC. Its protein product is CASRAGIEYF.

This rearrangement joins TRBV4-1 to TRBJ2-7; 7 nucleotides align to TRBD1. Germline V lookup: CDR1 MGHRA, CDR2 YSYEKL. V gave up 3 bases and J gave up 3 bases; unmatched junction bases: 11. The CDR3 covers 16 residues. The chain's CDR3 is CASSHASGGQSYEQYF. CDR3 in DNA: TGCGCCAGCAGCCACGCCTCTGGGGGACAGAGCTACGAGCAGTACTTC.

The V and J genes are TRBV30 and TRBJ1-1, with TRBD1 matching over 8 bases. Unmatched junction bases numbered 1, after V lost 5 bases and J lost 2 bases. CDR1 is GTSNPN, CDR2 SVGIG, per germline (reference sequence). The CDR3 is made up of 12 amino acids. DNA for the CDR3: TGTGCCTGGGGACAGGGAAACACTGAAGCTTTCTTT. This sequence encodes CAWGQGNTEAFF.

V and J are TRBV6-1 and TRBJ2-7; D possibly corresponds to TRBD2 (5 bases). V dropped 1 base and J dropped 5 bases, with 21 bases sitting between them. Per the germline V gene, CDR1 is MNHNS and CDR2 is SASEGT. This CDR3 comprises 17 residues. The CDR3 nucleotides are TGTGCCAGCAGTGAAGGTGGAGGCGGGTCACGTTCCGACGAGCAGTACTTC. Translated, it gives CASSEGGGGSRSDEQYF.

This clone was counted a single time. The J gene is TRBJ2-7, the V gene TRBV27; a possible D gene is TRBD1 (5 bases). Trimming cost V 6 bases and J 2 bases, with 8 bases left between them. This CDR3 is 12 amino acids long. The germline CDR1 and CDR2 sequences are MNHEY and SMNVEV (reference sequence). CDR3 amino acids: CASRARAYEQYF. The CDR3 DNA sequence: TGTGCCAGCAGGGCCAGGGCCTACGAGCAGTACTTC.

The chain carries TRBV27 and TRBJ2-7; 10 nucleotides align to TRBD2. In germline, CDR1 is MNHEY, CDR2 SMNVEV (reference sequence). The CDR3 has 14 amino acids. J gave up 4 bases and V 4 bases, and 4 bases lay outside the gene matches. CDR3 sequence reads: CASSSSGSWYEQYF. In nucleotides, the CDR3 is TGTGCCAGCAGTTCTAGCGGGAGTTGGTACGAGCAGTACTTC.

Worth noting for this clone: The same CDR3 also results from other DNA sequences found in this sample. The rearrangement joins TRBV28 to TRBJ2-7; 10 nucleotides agree with TRBD1. This CDR3 spans 18 amino acids. V shed 4 bases and J 5 bases; nucleotides not matched to a gene: 17. Germline V gene sequence: CDR1 MDHEN, CDR2 SYDVKM. This chain's CDR3 is CASSSYSSTGQGIHEQYF. The CDR3 nucleotides are TGTGCCAGCAGTTCCTATTCTTCCACGGGACAGGGGATCCACGAGCAGTACTTC.

V and J are TRBV7-2 and TRBJ1-2; D ambiguous. V was trimmed by 1 base and J by 8 bases, leaving 5 bases between them. Germline-derived CDR1 and CDR2 are SGHTA and FQGNSA. There are 11 residues in the CDR3. The CDR3 DNA reads as TGTGCCAGCAGCTTAGGAGGCGGCTACACCTTC. This codes for CASSLGGGYTF.

This clone was observed a few times. The chain is built from TRBV7-2 and TRBJ2-7, with D possibly matching TRBD1 (6 bases). The germline CDR1 and CDR2 sequences are SGHTA and FQGNSA. The CDR3 covers 13 residues. The V and J ends lost 5 bases and 1 base respectively, with 9 bases between them. The CDR3 coding sequence is TGTGCCAGCAGCCCGGACAGTTCCTACGAGCAGTACTTC. This codes for CASSPDSSYEQYF.

This clone was counted once. The chain links TRBV13 to TRBJ2-5; TRBD1 is a possible D gene (6 bases). The CDR3 has 16 residues. V dropped 4 bases and J dropped 3 bases, with 18 bases sitting between them. The germline CDR1 and CDR2 sequences are PRHDT and FYEKMQ (reference sequence). The CDR3 sequence: CASSWNLQGIEETQYF. DNA for the CDR3: TGTGCCAGCAGCTGGAATCTACAGGGAATAGAAGAGACCCAGTACTTC.

This clone appeared a single time. The rearrangement uses TRBV9 and TRBJ1-2, with D perhaps TRBD1 (6 bases). From germline, CDR1 is SGDLS and CDR2 YYNGEE. V lost 3 bases and J lost 8, with 11 bases in between. The CDR3 covers 12 residues. The CDR3 is CASSANRDGYTF. CDR3 sequence (DNA): TGTGCCAGCAGCGCAAACAGGGACGGCTACACCTTC.

V gene TRBV7-2 combines with J gene TRBJ2-1; TRBD2 matches 7 bases. Per the germline V gene, CDR1 is SGHTA and CDR2 is FQGNSA. V lost 3 bases to trimming and J lost 1 base; unmatched junction nucleotides: 3. The CDR3 has 15 residues. The CDR3 sequence: CASSFVAGSYNEQFF. The CDR3, as DNA: TGTGCCAGCAGCTTTGTAGCGGGTTCCTACAATGAGCAGTTCTTC.

The CDR3 DNA reads TGTGCCAGTAGTCTAGGAGCGTCCTACGAGCAGTACTTC. Residues: CASSLGASYEQYF. The V gene is TRBV19, the J gene TRBJ2-7; D gene ambiguous. Trimming shortened V by 5 bases and J by 1 base, and 9 bases separated the two germline ends. Germline V gene sequence: CDR1 LNHDA, CDR2 SQIVND (reference sequence). The CDR3 is 13 amino acids.

This chain uses TRBV9 with TRBJ1-2, with TRBD1 matching 9 bases. Germline V lookup: CDR1 SGDLS, CDR2 YYNGEE. This CDR3 comprises 13 residues. V gave up 0 bases and J gave up 7 bases; unmatched junction bases: 1. CDR3 protein: CASSVGDRVGYTF. DNA for the CDR3: TGTGCCAGCAGCGTAGGGGACAGGGTTGGCTACACCTTC.

The rearrangement uses TRBV27 and TRBJ2-7; 7 bases line up with TRBD2. This CDR3 spans 15 amino acids. The germline V gene encodes CDR1 MNHEY and CDR2 SMNVEV (reference sequence). Trimming cost V 6 bases and J 0 bases; bases outside gene matches: 8. Here the CDR3 reads CASRGPSGVSYEQYF. The CDR3 coding sequence is TGTGCCAGCAGGGGCCCCAGCGGGGTCTCCTACGAGCAGTACTTC.

J is TRBJ2-1 and V is TRBV5-6, with 8 bases matching TRBD2. Germline lookup yields CDR1 SGHDT and CDR2 YYEEEE. Trimming cost V 4 bases and J 4 bases; bases outside gene matches: 10. CDR3 size: 16 residues. The CDR3 spells CASSPRRGARYNEQFF. As DNA, the CDR3 is TGTGCCAGCAGCCCCAGGCGGGGGGCGCGGTACAATGAGCAGTTCTTC.

The chain joins TRBV7-2 to TRBJ1-1; 10 positions match TRBD1. This CDR3 is built from 16 residues. Trimming removed 5 bases from V and 0 bases from J; junction bases left unmatched: 6. The germline gives CDR1 SGHTA, CDR2 FQGNSA. CDR3 protein: CASSPRDRGMNTEAFF. In DNA form, the CDR3 reads TGTGCCAGCAGCCCTCGGGACAGGGGTATGAACACTGAAGCTTTCTTT.

The rearrangement uses TRBV5-6 and TRBJ2-7, with D perhaps matching TRBD1 (7 bases). The V end was cut by 4 bases, the J end by 2 bases, with 13 bases between. The CDR3 sequence is 14 residues long. The germline V gene encodes CDR1 SGHDT and CDR2 YYEEEE. CDR3 sequence (DNA): TGTGCCAGCAGCCGGAGGGACAGAGCCTACGAGCAGTACTTC. Its translation: CASSRRDRAYEQYF. The whole variable domain, remainder taken from reference TRBV5-6 and TRBJ2-7, is DAGVTQSPTHLIKTRGQQVTLRCSPKSGHDTVSWYQQALGQGPQFIFQYYEEEERQRGNFPDRFSGHQFPNYSSELNVNALLLGDSALYLCASSRRDRAYEQYFGPGTRLTVT.

The chain employs TRBV4-1 and TRBJ2-7, with D hard to call. The CDR3 is 11 residues long. V was shortened by 0 bases and J by 6 bases, with 3 bases between the two germline ends. The germline V gene encodes CDR1 MGHRA and CDR2 YSYEKL. CDR3 bases: TGCGCCAGCAGCCAAGACTCCGAGCAGTACTTC. Its protein is CASSQDSEQYF.

The chain employs TRBV9 and TRBJ1-1, with TRBD1 as a possible D gene (5 bases). From germline, CDR1 is SGDLS and CDR2 YYNGEE. There are 15 residues in the CDR3. V was cut by 3 bases and J by 1 base, with 13 bases left in between. In DNA form, the CDR3 reads TGTGCCAGCAGCGCACCACGGGGGAAGAACACTGAAGCTTTCTTT. Translated: CASSAPRGKNTEAFF.